This T cell receptor beta chain was retrieved from a study of shared clonotypes between healthy human individuals. General study results and limits: Although depth was large, rarefaction showed that sequencing of the sorted subsets was incomplete. Relative to their counterparts shared across all four donors, non-shared clonotypes exhibited diminished generation probabilities.

Terminally differentiated effector memory CD45RA+ cells were excluded from the naive CD8 cells, which were CD45RO-negative and positively selected for CCR7. Investigators spread the genomic DNA of each subset evenly over several immunoSEQ plates. Repertoires were generated with immunoSEQ multiplex PCR, while TCRdb's copy carries only in-frame clones and drops some. The sample records some 800,000 clones, approximately 92% being singletons. The CDR3 is made up of 14 amino acids. The germline V and J ends were trimmed by 3 bases and 5 bases, with 13 bases remaining between them. Germline V gene data show CDR1 as MNHEY and CDR2 as SVGAGI. Of note for this clone: No antigen is known for it.

The sample consisted of naive CD8+ T cells sorted from blood. V and J are TRBV6-5 and TRBJ2-5, with no clear D. The sequence was obtained from a man younger than 40 in good health. The CDR3: CASSYVKRMETQYF. In DNA form, the CDR3 reads TGTGCCAGCAGTTATGTCAAGAGGATGGAGACCCAGTACTTC.